The next 30 T cell receptor beta chains were all read from a single sample in a study of molecular identifiers for immune sequencing clone quantification. MiXCR was run by TCRdb on the PCR reads, yielding one entry per CDR3 protein. The sample has around 480,000 distinct CDR3 sequences; around 23% are singletons. The sequenced sample consisted of naive CD8+ T cells from blood, with Jurkat cell RNA spiked in. The subset denotes: FACS-sorted CD8+CD4-CCR7+CD45RA+ naive T cells. The receptor set was obtained from a human donor in good health. Some libraries in this study had Jurkat cell RNA spiked in.

This clonotype has at least ten counts. The chain joins TRBV4-2 to TRBJ2-7; D remains unclear. Trimming took 1 base from V and 2 from J, leaving 6 bases between them. Germline CDR1 reads LGHNA; CDR2 reads YNFKEQ. The CDR3 has 13 amino acids. The CDR3 DNA reads as TGTGCCAGCAGCCAAGGGTGGGCCTACGAGCAGTACTTC. It yields the protein CASSQGWAYEQYF.

As for this clonotype: Being one base from a much bigger clone, this may be a read error. The V and J genes are TRBV15 and TRBJ1-1; unclear D gene. Per the germline V gene, CDR1 is LNHNV and CDR2 is YYDKDF (reference sequence). This CDR3 region has 13 residues. CDR3 DNA: TGTGCCACCAGCGCCGAATGGGGTACTGGAGCTTTCTTT. Its translation: CATSAEWGTGAFF.

Notes on this clonotype: This may be a read error: a much more frequent sequence differs by one nucleotide. The chain couples TRBV6-5 to TRBJ1-4; perhaps TRBD1 as D (5 bases). The CDR3 extends over 12 amino acids. From germline, CDR1 is MNHEY and CDR2 SVGAGI. CDR3 nucleotide sequence: TGTGCCAGCAGTTCCACAGGTGAAAAACTGCTTTTT. This translates into CASSSTGEKLLF.

This rearrangement joins TRBV28 to TRBJ1-2; D ambiguous. The CDR3 runs 16 residues. Germline assignment: CDR1 MDHEN and CDR2 SYDVKM. V lost 2 bases and J lost 8, with 21 bases in between. CDR3 loop: CASSLALGFTVDGYTF. DNA for the CDR3: TGTGCCAGCAGTTTAGCATTGGGGTTCACAGTTGACGGCTACACCTTC.

Points on this clonotype: This may be a read error: a much more frequent sequence differs by one nucleotide. Here the CDR3 omits its conserved ending phenylalanine or tryptophan, so a read error is the likely source. CDR3 loop: CASSYTMNEAFL. CDR3 nucleotides: TGTGCCAGCAGTTACACAATGAATGAAGCTTTCCTT. The V and J genes are TRBV12-3 or TRBV12-4 and TRBJ1-1; D is uncertain. V was trimmed by 4 bases and J by 7 bases, leaving 10 bases between them. This CDR3 is 12 amino acids long.

The chain recombines TRBV7-8 with TRBJ1-5; no firm D call. From germline, CDR1 is SGHVS and CDR2 FQNEAQ. The CDR3 loop spans 17 amino acids. The germline V and J ends were trimmed by 0 bases and 2 bases, with 14 bases remaining between them. CDR3: CASSLALKARGNQPQHF. For the CDR3, the DNA is TGTGCCAGCAGCTTAGCGCTGAAGGCGAGGGGCAATCAGCCCCAGCATTTT.

This clonotype was seen many times. The rearrangement joins TRBV5-1 to TRBJ2-7; D ambiguous. The V end lost 2 bases, the J end lost 1 base, and 10 bases lay between the germline ends. The CDR3 sequence is 14 residues long. The germline V gene encodes CDR1 SGHRS and CDR2 YFSETQ. The CDR3 loop reads CASSFVYGSYEQYF. The CDR3 coding sequence is TGCGCCAGCAGCTTTGTTTACGGATCCTACGAGCAGTACTTC.

This clonotype was counted ten times or more. The chain is built from TRBV6-1 and TRBJ1-6, with D tentatively TRBD1 (5 bases). V lost 6 bases, J lost 4 bases, and 13 bases lay in between. The CDR3 is 15 residues long. Germline V lookup: CDR1 MNHNS, CDR2 SASEGT. As DNA, the CDR3 is TGTGCCAGCAGCCCCGGGACGGCGTATAATTCACCCCTCCACTTT. This gives the protein CASSPGTAYNSPLHF.

The sample holds many counts of this clonotype. V and J are TRBV30 and TRBJ2-1, with D unclear. V dropped 1 base and J dropped 1 base, with 5 bases sitting between them. This CDR3 comprises 13 residues. Per germline, CDR1 GTSNPN and CDR2 SVGIG (reference sequence). CDR3 bases: TGTGCCTGGAGTGCGAGTTCCTACAATGAGCAGTTCTTC. Its protein product is CAWSASSYNEQFF.

With regard to this clonotype: This may come from a read error, since a much larger clone is one base off. The chain combines TRBV10-3 with TRBJ1-1; 9 nucleotides line up with TRBD1. Germline CDR1 reads ENHRY; CDR2 reads SYGVKD. The ends lost 2 bases at V and 6 bases at J; junction bases unmatched: 10. This CDR3 comprises 16 residues. CDR3 in DNA: TGTGCCATCAGTGAGGTACCGGGACAGGGTGTCGCTGAAGCTTTCTTT. Translated, it gives CAISEVPGQGVAEAFF.

This chain uses TRBV4-3 with TRBJ2-7; 7 bases map to TRBD2. The CDR3 is 15 amino acids. J lost 0 bases, V lost 3 bases, and 5 bases had no gene match. Per germline, CDR1 LGHNA and CDR2 YSLEER. CDR3 sequence: CASSHTAGSSYEQYF. The CDR3 region has the DNA TGCGCCAGCAGCCACACAGCGGGAAGCTCCTACGAGCAGTACTTC.

This clonotype came up a few times. The chain couples TRBV11-2 to TRBJ2-1, with a tentative D call TRBD2 (6 bases). Germline CDR1 is SGHAT and CDR2 is FQNNGV. Between the trimmed V and J ends, which lost 5 bases and 10 bases, there was a span of 15 bases. There are 13 residues in the CDR3. CDR3 region: CASSPGTGVEQFF. The CDR3 region has the DNA TGTGCCAGCAGCCCCGGGACGGGGGTAGAGCAGTTCTTC.

This clonotype was detected only a few times. The gene calls are TRBV11-2 and TRBJ2-3; the match to TRBD2 covers 13 bases. This CDR3 is built from 18 residues. From germline, CDR1 is SGHAT and CDR2 FQNNGV. V shed 5 bases, J shed 0 bases, and the junction held 8 bases outside the gene matches. CDR3 in DNA: TGTGCCAGCAGCCCGGGACTAGCGGGACTCTCTAGCACAGATACGCAGTATTTT. Its translation: CASSPGLAGLSSTDTQYF.

This clonotype was seen only once. This may stem from a read error, because a much larger clone lies one nucleotide away. This chain joins TRBV7-8 and TRBJ1-4; D possibly corresponds to TRBD1 (5 bases). Germline CDR1 and CDR2: SGHVS and FQNEAQ. The CDR3 totals 15 residues. The CDR3 loop is CAGSLWDGGSEKLFF. The CDR3 nucleotides read TGTGCCGGCAGCTTATGGGACGGTGGAAGTGAAAAACTGTTTTTT.

This clonotype has at least ten counts. The chain joins TRBV7-9 to TRBJ2-5; 8 positions agree with TRBD1. The CDR3 extends over 15 amino acids. In germline, CDR1 is SEHNR, CDR2 FQNEAQ (reference sequence). The V gene end was trimmed by 5 bases and the J gene end by 2 bases; junction bases not matched to a gene: 7. The CDR3 loop is CASSQGGTGQETQYF. The DNA for the CDR3 is TGTGCCAGCAGCCAAGGGGGGACAGGACAAGAGACCCAGTACTTC.

This clonotype was found a few times. The conserved phenylalanine or tryptophan is not found at the CDR3 terminus, so this likely reflects a read error. The rearrangement uses TRBV4-1 and TRBJ2-5; no reliable D call. Trimming removed 1 base at V and 2 bases at J, with 14 bases between. The CDR3 has 16 residues. Germline values: CDR1 MGHRA, CDR2 YSYEKL. The CDR3, as DNA: TGCGCCAGCAGCCAAGTAGCCCCGACTGGACAAGAGACCCAGTACATC. Its translation is CASSQVAPTGQETQYI.

The chain has TRBV4-3 and TRBJ1-5; D possibly corresponds to TRBD1 (5 bases). This CDR3 contains 16 residues. CDR1 and CDR2 (germline): LGHNA, YSLEER. V lost 0 bases, J lost 6 bases, and 15 bases lay in between. The CDR3 bases are TGCGCCAGCAGCCAAGATTTCAGGGTCATAGGTCAGCCCCAGCATTTT. Translating gives CASSQDFRVIGQPQHF.

In its sample, this clonotype was seen many times. The chain joins TRBV4-3 to TRBJ1-1; tentatively, D is TRBD1 (6 bases). Trimming removed 0 bases at V and 6 bases at J, with 14 bases between. The CDR3 is made up of 15 amino acids. The germline V gene has CDR1 LGHNA and CDR2 YSLEER. CDR3 bases: TGCGCCAGCAGCCAAGACAGGGGCTGGACCGCTGAAGCTTTCTTT. This sequence encodes CASSQDRGWTAEAFF.

This clonotype has ten or more counts. The chain recombines TRBV7-8 with TRBJ1-6; D gene ambiguous. This CDR3 is 14 amino acids long. The V gene lost 3 bases and the J gene lost 6 bases, with 9 bases spanning the gap. CDR1 and CDR2 (germline): SGHVS, FQNEAQ. The CDR3 reads CASSFSRSNSPLHF. The CDR3 coding sequence is TGTGCCAGCAGCTTCTCCCGGAGTAATTCACCCCTCCACTTT.

The chain combines TRBV19 with TRBJ2-7; no definite D call. This CDR3 has 18 amino acids. Germline V gives CDR1 LNHDA, CDR2 SQIVND (reference sequence). The V end lost 6 bases, the J end lost 0 bases, and 24 bases lay between the germline ends. The CDR3 nucleotides read TGTGCCAGTAGCCAATTTATTCCGGGTCGAATAAACTCCTACGAGCAGTACTTC. Its protein is CASSQFIPGRINSYEQYF.

This clonotype was found a few times. This chain uses TRBV9 with TRBJ2-1; 12 bases are a match to TRBD2. Germline-derived CDR1 and CDR2 are SGDLS and YYNGEE. V was clipped by 4 bases and J by 15 bases; unmatched bases: 17. The CDR3 covers 16 residues. The CDR3 sequence: CASSLGLAGTTMLRFF. The CDR3 region has the DNA TGTGCCAGCAGCCTAGGACTAGCGGGGACTACAATGTTAAGGTTCTTC.

This clonotype was seen only a few times. This rearrangement joins TRBV13 to TRBJ2-7, with D tentatively TRBD1 or TRBD2 (5 bases each). Trimming pared 5 bases from V and 2 bases from J, leaving 13 bases between. This CDR3 has 14 amino acids. Germline CDR1 is PRHDT and CDR2 is FYEKMQ (reference sequence). The CDR3 here is CASSPGRDAYEQYF. CDR3 in DNA: TGTGCCAGCAGCCCCGGCAGGGACGCCTACGAGCAGTACTTC. The full variable domain, completed using reference TRBV13 and TRBJ2-7, is AAGVIQSPRHLIKEKRETATLKCYPIPRHDTVYWYQQGPGQDPQFLISFYEKMQSDKGSIPDRFSAQQFSDYHSELNMSSLELGDSALYFCASSPGRDAYEQYFGPGTRLTVT.

The V gene is TRBV18, the J gene TRBJ2-2, with D possibly TRBD1 on 5 matching bases. The V and J ends lost 3 bases and 0 bases respectively, with 11 bases between them. Germline values: CDR1 KGHSH, CDR2 LQKENI. The CDR3 has 16 residues. DNA for the CDR3: TGTGCCAGCTCACCCATGACAGCTACGAACACCGGGGAGCTGTTTTTT. Its protein product is CASSPMTATNTGELFF. The whole variable domain, filled in from reference TRBV18 and TRBJ2-2, reads NAGVMQNPRHLVRRRGQEARLRCSPMKGHSHVYWYRQLPEEGLKFMVYLQKENIIDESGMPKERFSAEFPKEGPSILRIQQVVRGDSAAYFCASSPMTATNTGELFFGEGSRLTVL.

Note on this clonotype: A clone one base away is much larger, so this may be a read error. V is TRBV6-2 or TRBV6-3 and J is TRBJ1-1, with TRBD1 matching over 7 bases. This CDR3 is 14 amino acids long. Germline lookup yields CDR1 MNHEY and CDR2 SVGEGT. The CDR3 reads CVSSWTGLGTEAFF. CDR3 sequence (DNA): TGTGTCAGCAGCTGGACAGGCCTCGGCACTGAAGCTTTCTTT.

This clonotype was picked up a small number of times. The V gene is TRBV30, the J gene TRBJ1-1; D is perhaps TRBD1 (5 bases). V shed 1 base and J shed 9 bases, with 12 bases lying between them. The CDR3 extends over 12 amino acids. Germline CDR1 GTSNPN, CDR2 SVGIG (reference sequence). DNA for the CDR3: TGTGCCTGGAGTGATCCAGGGCCGAAAGCTTTCTTT. It translates to CAWSDPGPKAFF.

This clonotype was observed a handful of times. V usage is TRBV6-2 or TRBV6-3 and J usage is TRBJ2-2; D ambiguous. This CDR3 region has 12 residues. Trimming left V 4 bases short and J 9 bases short, with 9 bases between. Germline CDR1 is MNHEY and CDR2 is SVGEGT. The CDR3 DNA reads as TGTGCCAGCAGTTCCCCCCCCTGGGAGCTGTTTTTT. This encodes CASSSPPWELFF.

This clonotype was observed a handful of times. The rearrangement uses TRBV7-9 and TRBJ1-2; D unclear. V was pared by 4 bases and J by 4 bases, with 19 bases between. Germline V gene sequence: CDR1 SEHNR, CDR2 FQNEAQ (reference sequence). The CDR3 covers 16 residues. CDR3 in amino acids: CASSSLEGPLIYGYTF. CDR3 coding DNA: TGTGCCAGCAGCTCTCTAGAAGGACCGCTGATCTATGGCTACACCTTC.

This clonotype was picked up a small number of times. The chain links TRBV28 to TRBJ2-1; 7 nucleotides line up with TRBD2. The CDR3 runs 17 residues. Germline assignment: CDR1 MDHEN and CDR2 SYDVKM. V dropped 3 bases and J dropped 0; count of bases not matched to a gene: 8. For the CDR3, the DNA is TGTGCCAGCAGTTTCCCTCACGTAGCGGGCTCCTACAATGAGCAGTTCTTC. As protein: CASSFPHVAGSYNEQFF.

This clonotype was counted many times. This sequence joins TRBV14 and TRBJ2-7, with 10 bases that match TRBD2. The CDR3 covers 16 residues. Germline assignment: CDR1 SGHDN and CDR2 FVKESK. V shed 4 bases and J 2 bases; nucleotides not matched to a gene: 8. The CDR3 sequence: CASSPALSGRAYEQYF. DNA of the CDR3: TGTGCCAGCAGCCCCGCATTAAGCGGGAGGGCCTACGAGCAGTACTTC.

This clonotype appeared a few times. The J gene is TRBJ2-1, the V gene TRBV11-2; tentative D call: TRBD1 (5 bases). Germline CDR1 reads SGHAT; CDR2 reads FQNNGV. V was trimmed by 5 bases and J by 4 bases, leaving 18 bases between them. The CDR3 contains 16 residues. Here the CDR3 reads CASSAPQGSAYNEQFF. The CDR3 coding sequence is TGTGCCAGCAGCGCACCTCAGGGAAGCGCTTACAATGAGCAGTTCTTC.